This T cell receptor (beta chain) was sequenced in a study of blood T cells in healthy people across ages. This clonotype has only a few counts. Primers used in a second PCR of about 6 to 12 cycles were a sample-barcoded 5' primer and a J-beta primer mix. TCRdb itself ran the 5' RACE reads through MiXCR, one entry per CDR3 protein. This table holds some 1,500,000 distinct CDR3 sequences, approximately 42% found once. V was shortened by 1 base and J by 1 base, with 10 bases between the two germline ends. The CDR3 extends over 15 amino acids. Germline V CDR1 and CDR2: MGHRA, YSYEKL. This sequence joins TRBV4-1 and TRBJ2-5, with a tentative D call TRBD2 (6 bases). Sequencing input: blood. This clonotype originated in a woman between 18 and 29 years old in good health. CDR3 coding DNA: TGCGCCAGCAGCCAAGTGGACTATTCCCAAGAGACCCAGTACTTC. The encoded protein is CASSQVDYSQETQYF.